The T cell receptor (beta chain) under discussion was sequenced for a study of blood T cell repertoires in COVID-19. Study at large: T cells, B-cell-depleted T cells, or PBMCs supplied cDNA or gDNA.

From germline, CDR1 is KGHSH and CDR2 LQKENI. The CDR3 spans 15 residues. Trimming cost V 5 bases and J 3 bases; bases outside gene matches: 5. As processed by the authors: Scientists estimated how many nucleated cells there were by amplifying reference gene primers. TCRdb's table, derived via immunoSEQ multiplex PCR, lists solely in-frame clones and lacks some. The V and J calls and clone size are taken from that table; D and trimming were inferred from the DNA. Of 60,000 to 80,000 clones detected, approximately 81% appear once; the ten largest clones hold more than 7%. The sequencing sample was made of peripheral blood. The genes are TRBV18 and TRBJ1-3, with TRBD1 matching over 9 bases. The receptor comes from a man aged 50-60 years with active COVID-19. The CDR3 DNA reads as TGTGCCAGCTCAGCCGGGACAGGGAATGGAAACACCATATATTTT. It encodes CASSAGTGNGNTIYF.